The following is a TCR beta chain sequence with its context. This clone's antigen is unknown. No quality values exist for individual bases; no much larger clone is one base distant. The data are from a study of a mutant IDH1 vaccine in newly diagnosed glioma (dated by TCRdb to the early 2020s). With regard to the full study: Vaccination was initiated 4-6 weeks after radiotherapy alone, or concurrently with temozolomide cycles in the chemotherapy-containing groups. Of the roughly 34 treated patients, 62.5% were male and around 40% were female, and a mean age of around 40 years was recorded. Before enrollment, patients had received standard therapy of radiotherapy alone, temozolomide alone, or radiochemotherapy with temozolomide; most received the combination. The week-35 safety follow-up was designated visit V12, and the week-47 end of study was designated visit V13. Peripheral blood was collected at six visits: V03 (baseline), V05, V07, V10, V12 and V13. Longitudinal TCRB deep sequencing was done for 25 treated patients, wherever samples were available for exploratory analyses. What the authors observed across the whole study: The authors noted that analyses of patient blood samples could not be reproduced because of sample limitations. Immune responses induced by the vaccine were seen in roughly 95% of patients across multiple MHC alleles. Availability determined which PBMC samples were chosen for TCRB deep sequencing. Changes in the top peripheral T cell clonotypes picked up by TCRB sequencing did not appear to be linked to pseudoprogression.

Libraries were built with the immunoSEQ multiplex PCR assay. Following the manufacturer's protocol, the hsTCRB Kit was used to amplify rearranged TCR beta chain sequences. Sequencing of TCRB libraries was carried out on an Illumina MiSeq. The paper's processing steps were these. The kit vendor's proprietary platform handled demultiplexing, trimming and gene mapping. Entries here come from immuneACCESS through TCRdb and include only in-frame sequences with V and J called. Some clones fail to appear in such tables; in the studies checked, an unresolved V gene covers under half of the shortfall, and the cause of the remainder is unknown. The V and J calls and clone size come from that table; D and trimming were worked out from the DNA. The sample table contains 30,000 to 40,000 clones; only one count was recorded for around 83% of them. The ten largest make up approximately 7.1% of the sample. The sample's time point label is to be understood as: week 35, safety follow-up. Each vaccine dose was 300 ug of a 20-mer mutant IDH1 peptide in Montanide, given subcutaneously with topical imiquimod. Across visits V03 through V10, patients got a total of eight vaccinations, given in weeks 1, 3, 5, 7, 11, 15, 19 and 23. Donors had newly diagnosed WHO grade 3 or 4 IDH1-mutant astrocytomas with loss of nuclear ATRX. The samples were drawn from NOA16, a multicentre, single-arm, open-label phase I trial in Germany that tested a mutant IDH1 peptide vaccine in humans for the first time. Genomic DNA for TCRB sequencing was extracted from EDTA blood using the DNeasy Blood and Tissue Kit.

Taken from cysteine to phenylalanine, the CDR3 has 13 residues. The retained sequence is limited to the CDR3, 39 bases, with the frame set at the first base. V is pared back by 8 bases and J by 4 bases, with 11 bases lying between the germline termini. CDR1 is given as KGHSH and CDR2 as LQKENI, both from the germline V gene. The sequenced sample was PBMCs, obtained from a glioma patient whose treatment included an IDH1 peptide vaccine. The origin of this receptor is a woman aged 18-29 years with glioma. The chain uses TRBV18 and TRBJ1-4; TRBD1 might be the D gene, on 5 matching bases. The CDR3: CASRRRGNEKLFF. DNA sequence: TGTGCCAGCCGCCGAAGGGGTAATGAAAAACTGTTTTTT.